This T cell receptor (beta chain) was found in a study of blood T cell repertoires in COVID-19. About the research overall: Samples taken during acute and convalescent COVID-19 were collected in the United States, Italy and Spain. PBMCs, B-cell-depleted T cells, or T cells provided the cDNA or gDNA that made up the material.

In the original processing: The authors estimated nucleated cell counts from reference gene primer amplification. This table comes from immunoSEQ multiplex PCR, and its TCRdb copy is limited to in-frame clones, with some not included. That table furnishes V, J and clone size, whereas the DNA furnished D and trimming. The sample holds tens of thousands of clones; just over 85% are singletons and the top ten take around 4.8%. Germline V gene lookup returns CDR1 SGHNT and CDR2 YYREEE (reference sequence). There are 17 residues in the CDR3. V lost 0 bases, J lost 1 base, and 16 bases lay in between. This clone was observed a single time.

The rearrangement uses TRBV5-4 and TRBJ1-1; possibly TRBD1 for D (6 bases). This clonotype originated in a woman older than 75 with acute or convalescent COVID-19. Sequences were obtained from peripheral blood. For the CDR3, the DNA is TGTGCCAGCAGCTTGGCTGGCGGGGGGCCAGGGAACACTGAAGCTTTCTTT. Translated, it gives CASSLAGGGPGNTEAFF.